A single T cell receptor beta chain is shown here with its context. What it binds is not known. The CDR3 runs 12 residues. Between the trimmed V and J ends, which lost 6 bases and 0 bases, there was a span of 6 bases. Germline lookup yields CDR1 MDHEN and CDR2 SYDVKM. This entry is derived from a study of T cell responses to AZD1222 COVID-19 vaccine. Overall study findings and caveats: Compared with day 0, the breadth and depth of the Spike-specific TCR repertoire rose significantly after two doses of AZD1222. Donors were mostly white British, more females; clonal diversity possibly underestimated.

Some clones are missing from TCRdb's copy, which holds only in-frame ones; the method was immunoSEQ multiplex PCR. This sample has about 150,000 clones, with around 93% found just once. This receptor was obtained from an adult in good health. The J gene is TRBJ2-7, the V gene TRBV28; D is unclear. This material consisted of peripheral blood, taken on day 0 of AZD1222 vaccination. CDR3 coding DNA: TGTGCCAGCAGAGTCCCCTCCTACGAGCAGTACTTC. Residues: CASRVPSYEQYF.